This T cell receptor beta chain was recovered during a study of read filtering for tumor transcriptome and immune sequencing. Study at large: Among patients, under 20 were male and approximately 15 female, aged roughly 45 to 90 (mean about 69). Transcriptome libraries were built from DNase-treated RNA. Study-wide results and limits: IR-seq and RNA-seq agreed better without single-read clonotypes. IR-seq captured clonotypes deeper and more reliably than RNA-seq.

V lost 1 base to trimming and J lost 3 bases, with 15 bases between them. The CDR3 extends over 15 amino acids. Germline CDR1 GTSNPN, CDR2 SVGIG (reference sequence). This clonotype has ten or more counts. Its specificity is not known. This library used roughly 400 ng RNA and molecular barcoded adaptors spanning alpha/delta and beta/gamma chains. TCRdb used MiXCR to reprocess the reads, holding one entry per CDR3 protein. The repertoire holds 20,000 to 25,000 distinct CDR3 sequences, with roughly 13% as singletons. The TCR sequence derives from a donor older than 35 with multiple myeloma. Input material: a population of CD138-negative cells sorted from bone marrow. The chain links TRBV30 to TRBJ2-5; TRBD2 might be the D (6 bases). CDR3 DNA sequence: TGTGCCTGGAGTGGAGCTGGAGGGGTTAAAGAGACCCAGTACTTC. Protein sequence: CAWSGAGGVKETQYF.